This T cell receptor beta chain was sequenced in a study of OX40 agonist ivuxolimab in advanced cancers. Study-level background: Ivuxolimab was a fully human IgG2 agonistic monoclonal antibody targeting the costimulatory receptor OX40 (CD134). Intravenous ivuxolimab was administered to patients every 2 weeks at six dose levels: 0.01, 0.1, 0.3, 1.5, 3 and 10 mg/kg. Of the roughly 51 dose-escalation patients, hepatocellular carcinoma was present in some 19, melanoma in approximately 15, renal cell carcinoma in 9 and head and neck cancer in 9. The dose-escalation cohort was over 70% male with a mean age of around 62 years, ranging from about 20 to 80. Patients were allowed to have had prior anti-PD-1, anti-PD-L1 or anti-CTLA-4 therapy, and around 43% of the dose-escalation patients had been treated with checkpoint inhibitors. Partial responses occurred in three dose-escalation patients, of whom one had hepatocellular carcinoma and two had cutaneous melanoma. Peripheral TCRbeta sequencing aimed to test whether ivuxolimab altered TCR sequence diversity and caused clonal T-cell expansion. The paper describes the monotherapy dose-escalation part (N ≈ 49 patients) of the phase I trial of ivuxolimab. Broad study findings and their caveats: Clonal expansion of both CD4+ and CD8+ blood T cells was observed from baseline to week 6 at doses 0.1 to 3.0 mg/kg. Low levels of normalized T-cell clonal expansion were also seen in some patients who did not respond. After ivuxolimab, CD8+ T cells had more expanded clones than CD4+ T cells on average. The antigen specificity of the peripheral T cells that underwent clonal expansion was not determined. In the 0.1-3.0 mg/kg groups, partial responders were among the patients with the lowest normalized peripheral clonal expansion, particularly in CD8+ T cells.

Patients with autoimmune disease history or receiving systemic immunosuppression were excluded from the trial. Peripheral blood for TCR sequencing was drawn from every dose cohort at baseline, at cycle 4 day 1 and at cycle 7 day 1. The samples were drawn from a first-in-human, open-label, multicenter phase I dose-escalation trial of ivuxolimab. Adults with locally advanced or metastatic head and neck squamous cell, hepatocellular, melanoma or renal cell carcinoma were enrolled in the trial. CD4+ and CD8+ T cells were sorted separately from peripheral blood before TCR sequencing. Genomic DNA was extracted from sorted cells for sequencing of the TCRbeta CDR3 region. The immunoSEQ Assay was used for sequencing of TCRbeta CDR3 regions. TCRdb carries this immuneACCESS record with in-frame sequences only. Its versions omit some clonotypes, under half of them owing to an unresolved V gene in the studies checked, with the rest unexplained. Here the sample has around 92,000 clones; 85% to 95% occur a single time. The ten largest account for 0.25% to 0.3% of the sample.

With regard to this clone: This clone's antigen is unknown. No base quality values were provided; no much bigger clone lies one nucleotide off.

The input for sequencing was CD4+ or CD8+ T cells sorted from blood, taken in a trial of the OX40 agonist ivuxolimab. The TCR sequence derives from an adult with an advanced solid tumor such as melanoma, head and neck, liver or kidney cancer.

CDR3 region: CASSLVPGPYEQYV. The DNA sequence is TGCGCCAGCAGCTTGGTTCCGGGACCCTACGAGCAGTACGTC. Rearrangement joined TRBV5-1 to TRBJ2-7, with the D assignment possibly TRBD1 or TRBD2, given 5 matching bases for each. Its CDR3 holds 14 amino acids, cysteine through valine. The kept DNA is CDR3 alone, 42 bases in frame from the first base. Deletion took 0 bases off V and 2 bases off J, with a span of 9 bases between the germline ends. CDR1 is given as SGHRS and CDR2 as YFSETQ, both from the germline V gene.